The clone carrying this TCR beta chain appeared a single time. FACS was used to enrich TEMRA cells, whereas the CD8+ and CD4+ T cells were obtained by negative isolation. Reverse transcription of roughly 0.45 to 1 ug RNA used random hexamers. The TCR beta CDR3 was amplified by immunoSEQ multiplex PCR across 54 Vbeta, 13 Jbeta. MiXCR, applied by TCRdb to the immunoSEQ multiplex PCR reads, yields one record per CDR3 protein. The sample consists of some 48,000 distinct CDR3 sequences, 90% to 95% of them appearing once. The germline V and J ends were trimmed by 4 bases and 1 base, with 8 bases remaining between them. The CDR3 is 13 residues long. Germline lookup yields CDR1 SEHNR and CDR2 FQNEAQ (reference sequence). The sample comes from a study of CD8 T cells in Susac syndrome.

Sequenced input: CD8+ T cells from PBMCs. The chain couples TRBV7-9 to TRBJ2-7; a weak D match, TRBD1 (5 bases). This TCR was sampled from a human donor in good health. The CDR3 here is CASSSYRSYEQYF. In DNA, the CDR3 is TGTGCCAGCAGCTCATACAGGTCCTACGAGCAGTACTTC.